This T cell receptor (beta chain) stems from a study of tumor and adjacent non-tumor tissue in lung cancer. Study information: Stage I to III disease affected roughly ten men and roughly five women aged about 30 to 76.

General study points: Tumor repertoires had a smaller top 100 clone share than normal lung. Compared with tumor, normal lung showed significantly lower TCR diversity.

A modified ARM-PCR protocol with three rounds of nested PCR amplified TCRbeta. TCRdb reprocessed the multiplex PCR reads with MiXCR, giving one entry per CDR3 protein. The table includes more than 85,000 distinct CDR3 sequences, over 75% detected once. The length of the CDR3 is 15 residues. The germline CDR1 and CDR2 sequences are SEHNR and FQNEAQ (reference sequence). RNA was extracted from bulk tissue without any cell sorting. A word on this clonotype: Its target is unknown. Relative to the germline gene, one junction end is altered; a read error may explain this.

The specimen was lung tumor tissue. This chain links TRBV7-9 with TRBJ2-5; the D is unclear. The sequence was obtained from a man between 65 and 85 years old with non-small cell lung cancer. DNA for the CDR3: TGTGCCAACAGCTTAGTCATGAGAGGCCGAGAGACCCAGTACTTC. Amino acid sequence: CANSLVMRGRETQYF.